These T cell receptor beta chains were read from a single sample in a study of a mutant IDH1 vaccine in newly diagnosed glioma. The data were produced by immunoSEQ multiplex PCR, yet TCRdb's version contains in-frame clones alone and is incomplete. The data show tens of thousands of clones, approximately 80% seen once. These receptors have no identified antigens. Source: PBMCs, taken from a glioma patient whose treatment included an IDH1 peptide vaccine. These receptor sequences come from a man aged 40-49 years with glioma. CDR3s include the opening cysteine and the closing phenylalanine or tryptophan. The order of the fields is clone size, J gene, D gene, V gene, CDR3 DNA, CDR3 protein. D genes are given only for firm matches. Part of the rows lack a size; the others show once, few, many or a class for expanded clones.

size: once
J: TRBJ2-6
D: .
V: TRBV6-5
DNA: TGTGCCAGCAGCTCTACTGGGGCCAACGTCCTGACTTTC
CDR3: CASSSTGANVLTF

size: .
J: TRBJ2-7
D: .
V: TRBV7-3
DNA: TGTGCCAGCAGCCCCGGACCATCGGGGTACGAGCAGTACTTC
CDR3: CASSPGPSGYEQYF

size: once
J: TRBJ2-5
D: TRBD2
V: TRBV5-1
DNA: TGCGCCAGCAGTAGTTCGGGGGGGATCACGGGGACCCAGTACTTC
CDR3: CASSSSGGITGTQYF

size: .
J: TRBJ2-1
D: .
V: TRBV6-6
DNA: TGTGCCAGCAGTTACTCGAACAATGAGCAGTTCTTC
CDR3: CASSYSNNEQFF

size: .
J: TRBJ1-1
D: TRBD1
V: TRBV7-9
DNA: TGTGCCAGCAGCCGGGTCTCCGGGACAGCGAACACTGAAGCTTTCTTT
CDR3: CASSRVSGTANTEAFF

size: once
J: TRBJ1-1
D: .
V: TRBV27
DNA: TGTGCCAGCAGCCTCGCGGGGGTTGGGACTGAAGCTTTCTTT
CDR3: CASSLAGVGTEAFF

size: .
J: TRBJ1-4
D: .
V: TRBV5-5
DNA: TGTGCCAGCAGCTTGATGGGGGCAACTAATGAAAAACTGTTTTTT
CDR3: CASSLMGATNEKLFF

size: .
J: TRBJ1-1
D: TRBD1
V: TRBV6-5
DNA: TGTGCCAGCAGCGGACAGGCCGGCACTGAAGCTTTCTTT
CDR3: CASSGQAGTEAFF

size: .
J: TRBJ2-7
D: .
V: TRBV27
DNA: TGTGCCAGCAGTTATGCATCGGGGGCGAAAGAGCAGTACTTC
CDR3: CASSYASGAKEQYF

size: .
J: TRBJ2-2
D: TRBD2
V: TRBV5-1
DNA: TGCGCCAGCAGCTTGGGTCCACGCGGGGGGTCCGCCGGGGAGCTGTTTTTT
CDR3: CASSLGPRGGSAGELFF

size: .
J: TRBJ2-3
D: TRBD1
V: TRBV30
DNA: TGTGCCTGGAGCATCTCACAGGGGTCGCAGTATTTT
CDR3: CAWSISQGSQYF

size: .
J: TRBJ2-7
D: TRBD1
V: TRBV6-5
DNA: TGTGCCAGCAGTCTTTACCCAGGGGGCTACGAGCAGTACTTC
CDR3: CASSLYPGGYEQYF

size: .
J: TRBJ1-6
D: .
V: TRBV9
DNA: TGTGCCAGCAGCGTAGCTGGGATACCTAATTCACCCCTCCACTTT
CDR3: CASSVAGIPNSPLHF

size: few
J: TRBJ2-2
D: .
V: TRBV5-5
DNA: TGTGCCAGCAGCTCCTCTAGAGAAACCGGGGAGCTGTTTTTT
CDR3: CASSSSRETGELFF

size: .
J: TRBJ2-4
D: .
V: TRBV6-1
DNA: TGTGCCAGCAGTCAGAGTCCCCGGGACCCAGCGGACTTC
CDR3: CASSQSPRDPADF

size: .
J: TRBJ2-7
D: .
V: TRBV7-9
DNA: TGTGCCAGCAGCTTAGCGCTAAAGCCCTACGAGCAGTACTTC
CDR3: CASSLALKPYEQYF

size: .
J: TRBJ2-3
D: .
V: TRBV6-6
DNA: TGTGCCAGCAGTTACACCCAACGTACTACAGATACGCAGTATTTT
CDR3: CASSYTQRTTDTQYF

size: .
J: TRBJ2-1
D: .
V: TRBV4-2
DNA: TGTGCCAGCAGCGCGAACAGGGAGCCCCCAATTCAGTTCTTC
CDR3: CASSANREPPIQFF

size: .
J: TRBJ1-2
D: TRBD1
V: TRBV5-4
DNA: TGTGCCAGCAGCGGGGACAGAGGATATGGCTACACCTTC
CDR3: CASSGDRGYGYTF

size: .
J: TRBJ1-5
D: .
V: TRBV19
DNA: TGTGCCAGTAGTACCCCCGGACAGTATAGCAATCAGCCCCAGCATTTT
CDR3: CASSTPGQYSNQPQHF

size: medium-sized
J: TRBJ1-3
D: .
V: TRBV5-6
DNA: TGTGCCAGCAGCTGGATGGGAAACACCATATATTTT
CDR3: CASSWMGNTIYF

size: .
J: TRBJ2-3
D: TRBD2
V: TRBV10-3
DNA: TGTGCCATCAGCGAGGTGCTAGCGGGAGCAGGCACAGATACGCAGTATTTT
CDR3: CAISEVLAGAGTDTQYF

size: .
J: TRBJ2-2
D: .
V: TRBV25-1
DNA: TGTGCCAGCAGTCCATGGACGGTGAACACCGGGGAGCTGTTTTTT
CDR3: CASSPWTVNTGELFF

size: few
J: TRBJ2-7
D: .
V: TRBV4-3
DNA: TGCGCCAGCAGCCAAGAATACGGACTACTAATCTACGAGCAGTACTTC
CDR3: CASSQEYGLLIYEQYF

size: .
J: TRBJ2-1
D: TRBD2
V: TRBV19
DNA: TGTGCCAGTAATGTGCTAGGTCTAGCGGGAGGTCACAATGAGCAGTTCTTC
CDR3: CASNVLGLAGGHNEQFF

size: .
J: TRBJ2-3
D: .
V: TRBV19
DNA: TGTGCCAGTAGTATAGATCTAGGGAAACCCACAGATACGCAGTATTTT
CDR3: CASSIDLGKPTDTQYF

size: .
J: TRBJ1-2
D: TRBD1
V: TRBV7-2
DNA: TGTGCCAGCAGCAAAGAGGACAGGGTTAGTGGCTACACCTTC
CDR3: CASSKEDRVSGYTF

size: .
J: TRBJ1-2
D: .
V: TRBV4-3
DNA: TGCGCCAGCAGCCAAGATAGCCCGGGAGGCTTTTGGGGCTACACCTTC
CDR3: CASSQDSPGGFWGYTF

size: .
J: TRBJ2-2
D: .
V: TRBV5-1
DNA: TGCGCCAGCAGCCGTATGGATCGACAGAGCGCGAACACCGGGGAGCTGTTTTTT
CDR3: CASSRMDRQSANTGELFF

size: .
J: TRBJ2-5
D: .
V: TRBV5-1
DNA: TGCGCCAGCAAGGGACTGCAAGAGACCCAGTACTTC
CDR3: CASKGLQETQYF

size: .
J: TRBJ2-6
D: .
V: TRBV27
DNA: TGTGCCAGCAGAACAGGAATCTCTGGGGCCAACGTCCTGACTTTC
CDR3: CASRTGISGANVLTF

size: few
J: TRBJ1-1
D: .
V: TRBV4-1
DNA: TGCGCCAGCAGCCAGGAGAGGGTAAGAAACACTGAAGCTTTCTTT
CDR3: CASSQERVRNTEAFF

size: .
J: TRBJ1-6
D: .
V: TRBV27
DNA: TGTGCCAGCAAGGGGTCGTATAATTCACCCCTCCACTTT
CDR3: CASKGSYNSPLHF

size: once
J: TRBJ2-7
D: TRBD2
V: TRBV5-6
DNA: TGTGCCAGCAGGAAGGGGGGACTAGCGGGCCTTTTATTTTACGAGCAGTACTTC
CDR3: CASRKGGLAGLLFYEQYF

size: .
J: TRBJ2-7
D: .
V: TRBV4-3
DNA: TGCGCCAGCAGCCAAGATAGAGGGATTTCCTACGAGCAGTACTTC
CDR3: CASSQDRGISYEQYF

size: .
J: TRBJ1-2
D: .
V: TRBV30
DNA: TGTGCCTGGAGTGTACAGGCCCGGGGTGGCTACACCTTC
CDR3: CAWSVQARGGYTF

size: .
J: TRBJ1-6
D: .
V: TRBV7-2
DNA: TGTGCCAGCAGCTCTTATGCGGGGAATTCACCCCTCCACTTT
CDR3: CASSSYAGNSPLHF

size: .
J: TRBJ2-3
D: .
V: TRBV9
DNA: TGTGCCAGCAGCGTAGCCCCAGATACGCAGTATTTT
CDR3: CASSVAPDTQYF

size: .
J: TRBJ1-4
D: TRBD1
V: TRBV5-6
DNA: TGTGCCAGCAGCTTGGCTGGTAAGGACAGGTTTAATGAAAAACTGTTTTTT
CDR3: CASSLAGKDRFNEKLFF

size: few
J: TRBJ2-4
D: .
V: TRBV20-1
DNA: TGCAGTGCTCCCCTCGGAAACATTCAGTACTTC
CDR3: CSAPLGNIQYF

size: .
J: TRBJ1-5
D: TRBD1
V: TRBV6-5
DNA: TGTGCCAGCAGAATGACAGGGATCGTGGGTCAGCCCCAGCATTTT
CDR3: CASRMTGIVGQPQHF

size: .
J: TRBJ1-1
D: .
V: TRBV21-1
DNA: TGTGCCAGCACCATCGGACGGGGGGGGCTAAAGGACACTGAAGCTTTCTTT
CDR3: CASTIGRGGLKDTEAFF

size: .
J: TRBJ1-2
D: .
V: TRBV19
DNA: TGTGCCAGTAGTATAGATCCAGGGAAGAACTATGGCTACACCTTC
CDR3: CASSIDPGKNYGYTF

size: .
J: TRBJ1-5
D: .
V: TRBV10-3
DNA: TGTGCCATCGGCCTGTTGAATAGCAATCAGCCCCAGCATTTT
CDR3: CAIGLLNSNQPQHF

size: .
J: TRBJ2-7
D: TRBD1
V: TRBV12-5
DNA: TGTGCTAGTGGTTCGCAGACAGGGTTTTACGAGCAGTACTTC
CDR3: CASGSQTGFYEQYF

size: .
J: TRBJ1-2
D: TRBD1
V: TRBV5-4
DNA: TGTGCCAGCAGCACGCTGGGACAGCCGATGAACTTCTATGGCTACACCTTC
CDR3: CASSTLGQPMNFYGYTF